This is a list of T cell receptor beta chains from one sample in a study of blood T cell repertoires in COVID-19. Here immunoSEQ multiplex PCR was the method, and the copy in TCRdb shows in-frame clones only, minus some. The sample includes about 310,000 clones, 80% to 90% of them seen just once. Sequenced: peripheral blood. The receptors stem from a man aged 50 to 59 with active or convalescent COVID-19. Each CDR3 is given with its conserved first and last residue. The order of the fields is J gene, clone size, V gene, D gene, CDR3 DNA, CDR3 protein. D genes are given only for firm matches. Size values are once, few and many counts, or a class for expanded clones, and some rows have none.

j_call: TRBJ2-1; clone_size: -; v_call: TRBV29-1; d_call: TRBD2; cdr3_nt: TGCAGCGCTCGGGGGGGCTCCTACAATGAGCAGTTCTTC; cdr3_aa: CSARGGSYNEQFF
j_call: TRBJ1-4; clone_size: -; v_call: TRBV10-1; d_call: -; cdr3_nt: TGCGCCAGCAAGCCTAGAAGGGGGTTTGAAAAACTGTTTTTT; cdr3_aa: CASKPRRGFEKLFF
j_call: TRBJ2-7; clone_size: -; v_call: TRBV7-9; d_call: TRBD1; cdr3_nt: TGTGCCAGCAGTCCGGACAGGCCCCGTTCCTACGAGCAGTACTTC; cdr3_aa: CASSPDRPRSYEQYF
j_call: TRBJ2-2; clone_size: -; v_call: TRBV7-2; d_call: TRBD2; cdr3_nt: TGTGCCAGCAGCTTAGTCAGCGGGGGGTATACCGGGGAGCTGTTTTTT; cdr3_aa: CASSLVSGGYTGELFF
j_call: TRBJ1-6; clone_size: -; v_call: TRBV11-2; d_call: TRBD1; cdr3_nt: TGTGCCAGCAGCTTAGTGCAGGGGGGAAATTCACCCCTCCACTTT; cdr3_aa: CASSLVQGGNSPLHF
j_call: TRBJ2-1; clone_size: -; v_call: TRBV5-6; d_call: TRBD2; cdr3_nt: TGTGCCAGCAGACTAGCGGGAGGGCCAGGGAATGAGCAGTTCTTC; cdr3_aa: CASRLAGGPGNEQFF
j_call: TRBJ2-1; clone_size: -; v_call: TRBV11-1; d_call: TRBD2; cdr3_nt: TGTGCCAGCAGCCTCTGGTCGGGACTAGGTGTCAATGAGCAGTTCTTC; cdr3_aa: CASSLWSGLGVNEQFF
j_call: TRBJ2-7; clone_size: -; v_call: TRBV21-1; d_call: -; cdr3_nt: TGTGCCAGCAGCTTTCGGACAGGGGGTCACGAGCAGTACTTC; cdr3_aa: CASSFRTGGHEQYF
j_call: TRBJ1-3; clone_size: -; v_call: TRBV6-6; d_call: -; cdr3_nt: TGTGCCAGCAGTTACGTCGGGACAACCTCTGGAAACACCATATATTTT; cdr3_aa: CASSYVGTTSGNTIYF
j_call: TRBJ2-7; clone_size: -; v_call: TRBV30; d_call: -; cdr3_nt: TGTGCCTGGAGCCTTACAGAGCTCTCCTACGAGCAGTACTTC; cdr3_aa: CAWSLTELSYEQYF
j_call: TRBJ1-1; clone_size: once; v_call: TRBV2; d_call: -; cdr3_nt: TGTGCCAGCAGTGAAGTGGGCAGGGACACTGAAGCTTTCTTT; cdr3_aa: CASSEVGRDTEAFF
j_call: TRBJ1-6; clone_size: once; v_call: TRBV21-1; d_call: -; cdr3_nt: TGTGCCAGCAGCAGACGGCGGGGGTCCAATTCACCCCTCCACTTT; cdr3_aa: CASSRRRGSNSPLHF
j_call: TRBJ1-1; clone_size: -; v_call: TRBV7-8; d_call: -; cdr3_nt: TGTGCCAGCAGCCAAGCCACGGGCACTGAAGCTTTCTTT; cdr3_aa: CASSQATGTEAFF
j_call: TRBJ1-2; clone_size: -; v_call: TRBV5-6; d_call: -; cdr3_nt: TGTGCCAGCAGCAGAGGCGGGTATGGGGCTAACTATGGCTACACCTTC; cdr3_aa: CASSRGGYGANYGYTF
j_call: TRBJ2-3; clone_size: -; v_call: TRBV7-2; d_call: TRBD1; cdr3_nt: TGTGCCAGCAGCGCGTCTGGGACAGGGTTACATACGCAGTATTTT; cdr3_aa: CASSASGTGLHTQYF
j_call: TRBJ2-3; clone_size: -; v_call: TRBV18; d_call: -; cdr3_nt: TGTGCCAGCTCACCACGCGCAGGGAGCACAGATACGCAGTATTTT; cdr3_aa: CASSPRAGSTDTQYF
j_call: TRBJ1-3; clone_size: -; v_call: TRBV9; d_call: -; cdr3_nt: TGTGCCAGCAGCGTGAGTGACAGCCTCTCTGGAAACACCATATATTTT; cdr3_aa: CASSVSDSLSGNTIYF
j_call: TRBJ2-7; clone_size: -; v_call: TRBV6-2/TRBV6-3; d_call: TRBD1; cdr3_nt: TGTGCCAGCAGCCGGACAGGGGGCGTATACGAGCAGTACTTC; cdr3_aa: CASSRTGGVYEQYF
j_call: TRBJ2-2; clone_size: -; v_call: TRBV27; d_call: -; cdr3_nt: TGTGCCAGTCACTCCGGGGGAAGACCCGGGGAGCTGTTTTTT; cdr3_aa: CASHSGGRPGELFF
j_call: TRBJ1-2; clone_size: -; v_call: TRBV19; d_call: -; cdr3_nt: TGTGCCAGTATGTACAGGGAGAACTATGGCTACACCTTC; cdr3_aa: CASMYRENYGYTF
j_call: TRBJ1-2; clone_size: -; v_call: TRBV18; d_call: -; cdr3_nt: TGTGCCAGCTCAACAACCCGGGACACCTCCCTCGGCTACACCTTC; cdr3_aa: CASSTTRDTSLGYTF
j_call: TRBJ1-2; clone_size: -; v_call: TRBV10-3; d_call: TRBD1; cdr3_nt: TGTGCCATCACCGCACAGGGGGCCAGCTATGGCTACACCTTC; cdr3_aa: CAITAQGASYGYTF
j_call: TRBJ1-2; clone_size: -; v_call: TRBV7-2; d_call: -; cdr3_nt: TGTGCCAGCAGCTTAGTGGGTGGTGGGGCAACCGCCAACTATGGCTACACCTTC; cdr3_aa: CASSLVGGGATANYGYTF
j_call: TRBJ2-5; clone_size: -; v_call: TRBV11-2; d_call: -; cdr3_nt: TGTGCCAGCAGCTTAGAAGCGGTGAGGGAGACCCAGTACTTC; cdr3_aa: CASSLEAVRETQYF
j_call: TRBJ1-4; clone_size: -; v_call: TRBV28; d_call: -; cdr3_nt: TGTGCCACCAGGGGCGCAGAAACTAATGAAAAACTGTTTTTT; cdr3_aa: CATRGAETNEKLFF
j_call: TRBJ2-3; clone_size: once; v_call: TRBV5-4; d_call: TRBD1; cdr3_nt: TGTGCCAGCAGCTTGCTTGGGACAGGGTTGTATTTT; cdr3_aa: CASSLLGTGLYF
j_call: TRBJ2-2; clone_size: -; v_call: TRBV11-2; d_call: -; cdr3_nt: TGTGCCAGCAGCCCTGCCGGGATAGCCGGGGAGCTGTTTTTT; cdr3_aa: CASSPAGIAGELFF
j_call: TRBJ1-1; clone_size: -; v_call: TRBV18; d_call: -; cdr3_nt: TGTGCCAGCTCATCCGACAGGAACACTGAAGCTTTCTTT; cdr3_aa: CASSSDRNTEAFF
j_call: TRBJ2-4; clone_size: once; v_call: TRBV19; d_call: -; cdr3_nt: TGTGCCAGTAGCCCCCGGGACACCTTAGCCAAAAACATTCAGTACTTC; cdr3_aa: CASSPRDTLAKNIQYF
j_call: TRBJ2-3; clone_size: -; v_call: TRBV4-2; d_call: -; cdr3_nt: TGTGCCGGCAGCCGCGACCTCTCAGGGACAGATACGCAGTATTTT; cdr3_aa: CAGSRDLSGTDTQYF
j_call: TRBJ2-7; clone_size: -; v_call: TRBV5-5; d_call: -; cdr3_nt: TGTGCCAGCAGCTTGGAACCAGGGTCCAGGTACGAGCAGTACTTC; cdr3_aa: CASSLEPGSRYEQYF
j_call: TRBJ2-3; clone_size: -; v_call: TRBV7-2; d_call: TRBD2; cdr3_nt: TGTGCCAGCAGCCCCCGACTTGCGGGAGGTCCCACAGATACGCAGTATTTT; cdr3_aa: CASSPRLAGGPTDTQYF
j_call: TRBJ1-1; clone_size: -; v_call: TRBV15; d_call: TRBD1; cdr3_nt: TGTGCCACCAGCAGCAGGACAGGGGGTTACACTGAAGCTTTCTTT; cdr3_aa: CATSSRTGGYTEAFF
j_call: TRBJ2-6; clone_size: -; v_call: TRBV6-2/TRBV6-3; d_call: -; cdr3_nt: TGTGCCAGCAGTTACTCGATCGGGGCTGGGGCCAACGTCCTGACTTTC; cdr3_aa: CASSYSIGAGANVLTF
j_call: TRBJ2-5; clone_size: -; v_call: TRBV21-1; d_call: -; cdr3_nt: TGTGCCAGCAGCATTGACAGGAGTCAGGTGGAGACCCAGTACTTC; cdr3_aa: CASSIDRSQVETQYF
j_call: TRBJ1-1; clone_size: -; v_call: TRBV6-2/TRBV6-3; d_call: TRBD1; cdr3_nt: TGTGCCAGCAGTCAGGGGCAGGGGGCTCCATGGGTCAACGCTGAAGCTTTCTTT; cdr3_aa: CASSQGQGAPWVNAEAFF
j_call: TRBJ1-2; clone_size: -; v_call: TRBV18; d_call: TRBD1; cdr3_nt: TGTGCCAGCTCACTTACGACAGGGGGCGAAATCTATGGCTACACCTTC; cdr3_aa: CASSLTTGGEIYGYTF
j_call: TRBJ1-4; clone_size: -; v_call: TRBV5-1; d_call: -; cdr3_nt: TGCGCCAGCAGGGACAACGGGTGGAGTGAAAAACTGTTTTTT; cdr3_aa: CASRDNGWSEKLFF
j_call: TRBJ1-1; clone_size: -; v_call: TRBV18; d_call: -; cdr3_nt: TGTGCCAGCTCACCACTCTTTCCAGGCACTGAAGCTTTCTTT; cdr3_aa: CASSPLFPGTEAFF
j_call: TRBJ1-1; clone_size: few; v_call: TRBV3-1/TRBV3-2; d_call: -; cdr3_nt: TGTGCCAGCAGCCACGGTGACAGGAACACTGAAGCTTTCTTT; cdr3_aa: CASSHGDRNTEAFF
j_call: TRBJ2-5; clone_size: -; v_call: TRBV13; d_call: -; cdr3_nt: TGTGCCAGCAGCTCCCCCGACAGTTTGCAGACCCAGTACTTC; cdr3_aa: CASSSPDSLQTQYF
j_call: TRBJ2-1; clone_size: -; v_call: TRBV6-5; d_call: TRBD1; cdr3_nt: TGTGCCAGCAGCGTAATGGACAGGGGGGGGAATGAGCAGTTCTTC; cdr3_aa: CASSVMDRGGNEQFF
j_call: TRBJ1-2; clone_size: -; v_call: TRBV4-2; d_call: -; cdr3_nt: TGTGCCAGCAGCCAGGCCTTTCCGGGGGAAGGAGTGTATGGCTACACCTTC; cdr3_aa: CASSQAFPGEGVYGYTF
j_call: TRBJ1-2; clone_size: -; v_call: TRBV5-1; d_call: TRBD1; cdr3_nt: TGCGCCAGCAGTTTCGACGGGACAGGGGGCCAGTTCACCTTC; cdr3_aa: CASSFDGTGGQFTF
j_call: TRBJ1-2; clone_size: few; v_call: TRBV27; d_call: TRBD1; cdr3_nt: TGTGCCAGCAGTTTAACAGGGGGCGGGTATGGCTACACCTTC; cdr3_aa: CASSLTGGGYGYTF
j_call: TRBJ1-5; clone_size: few; v_call: TRBV19; d_call: -; cdr3_nt: TGTGCCAGTAGTAATCGGGACAAAGGCAATCAGCCCCAGCATTTT; cdr3_aa: CASSNRDKGNQPQHF
j_call: TRBJ1-2; clone_size: -; v_call: TRBV28; d_call: TRBD1; cdr3_nt: TGTGCCAGCAGTTCCGCAGGGGGCGCAGACTATGGCTACACCTTC; cdr3_aa: CASSSAGGADYGYTF
j_call: TRBJ2-1; clone_size: -; v_call: TRBV28; d_call: -; cdr3_nt: TGTGCCAGCAGTTTTACGAGATATGAGCAGTTCTTC; cdr3_aa: CASSFTRYEQFF
j_call: TRBJ1-5; clone_size: -; v_call: TRBV13; d_call: -; cdr3_nt: TGTGCCAGCAGCTTAGCAAGGAGCGGTAGCAATCAGCCCCAGCATTTT; cdr3_aa: CASSLARSGSNQPQHF
j_call: TRBJ1-1; clone_size: -; v_call: TRBV5-4; d_call: -; cdr3_nt: TGTGCCAGCAGCGACCCGACAGTTACTGAAGCTTTCTTT; cdr3_aa: CASSDPTVTEAFF
j_call: TRBJ2-2; clone_size: once; v_call: TRBV19; d_call: TRBD1; cdr3_nt: TGTGCCAGTAGTCCCCCGGGACAGGGGGACACCGGGGAGCTGTTTTTT; cdr3_aa: CASSPPGQGDTGELFF